In its sample, the clone carrying this TCR beta chain was seen a few times. Antigen unknown. The CDR3 length is 16 residues. Germline CDR1 and CDR2: MNHNS and SASEGT. With 4 bases clipped from V and 7 bases from J, the junction kept 8 bases outside the gene matches. This specimen belongs to a study of T-cell memory formation after mild COVID-19. About the study: Clusters of TCRs were largely donor specific. The study's findings and limits: Researchers found some responding clones in pre-infection memory, a sign that cross-reactive memory joined.

MiXCR, applied by TCRdb to the 5' RACE reads, yields one record per CDR3 protein. This sample yields around 320,000 distinct CDR3 sequences, of which approximately 19% are seen a single time; under 25% belongs to the top ten. The origin of this receptor is a young man who had mild COVID-19 (a few samples of this study predate the infection). Cell type and time point are not known. What was sequenced was PBMCs or a T cell subset sorted from them (not recorded which). The rearrangement joins TRBV6-1 to TRBJ1-6; 9 nucleotides align to TRBD1. The CDR3 nucleotides read TGTGCCAGCAGTGGGCATCGGGACAGGGCAAATTCACCCCTCCACTTT. The encoded protein is CASSGHRDRANSPLHF.